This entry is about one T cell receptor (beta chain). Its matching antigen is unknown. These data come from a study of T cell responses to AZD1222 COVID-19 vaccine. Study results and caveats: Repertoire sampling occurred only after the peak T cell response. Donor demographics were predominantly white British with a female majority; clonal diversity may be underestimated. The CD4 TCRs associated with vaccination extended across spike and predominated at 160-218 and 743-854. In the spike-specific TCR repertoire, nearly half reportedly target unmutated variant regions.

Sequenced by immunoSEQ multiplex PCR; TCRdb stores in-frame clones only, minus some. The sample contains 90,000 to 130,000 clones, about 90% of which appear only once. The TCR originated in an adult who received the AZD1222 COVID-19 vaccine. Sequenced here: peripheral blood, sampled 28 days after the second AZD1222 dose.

CDR3 nucleotides: TGTGCCAGCAGTTTAGACCAAGAGACCCAGTACTTC. It specifies CASSLDQETQYF. This chain connects TRBV12-3 or TRBV12-4 to TRBJ2-5; D uncertain. V gave up 1 base and J gave up 0 bases, with 0 bases separating them. The CDR3 is 12 residues long.